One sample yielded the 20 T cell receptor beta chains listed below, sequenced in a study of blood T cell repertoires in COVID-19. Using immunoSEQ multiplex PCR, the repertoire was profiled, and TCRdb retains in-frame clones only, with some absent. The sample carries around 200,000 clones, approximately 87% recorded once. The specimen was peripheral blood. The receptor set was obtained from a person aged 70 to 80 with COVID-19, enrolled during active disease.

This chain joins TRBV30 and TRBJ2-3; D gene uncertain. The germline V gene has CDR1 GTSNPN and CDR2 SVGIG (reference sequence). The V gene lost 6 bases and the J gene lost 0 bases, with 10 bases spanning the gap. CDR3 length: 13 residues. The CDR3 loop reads CACPGTSTDTQYF. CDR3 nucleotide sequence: TGTGCCTGTCCAGGAACTAGCACAGATACGCAGTATTTT. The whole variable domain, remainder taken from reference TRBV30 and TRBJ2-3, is SQTIHQWPATLVQPVGSPLSLECTVEGTSNPNLYWYRQAAGRGLQLLFYSVGIGQISSEVPQNLSASRPQDRQFILSSKKLLLSDSGFYLCACPGTSTDTQYFGPGTRLTVL.

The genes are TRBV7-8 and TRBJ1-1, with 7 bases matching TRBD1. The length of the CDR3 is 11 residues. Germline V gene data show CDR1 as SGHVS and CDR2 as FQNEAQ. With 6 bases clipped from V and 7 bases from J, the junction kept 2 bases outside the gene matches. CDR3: CASSRTGEAFF. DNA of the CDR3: TGTGCCAGCAGTCGGACAGGTGAAGCTTTCTTT. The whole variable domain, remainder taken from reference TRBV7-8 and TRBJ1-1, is GAGVSQSPRYKVAKRGQDVALRCDPISGHVSLFWYQQALGQGPEFLTYFQNEAQLDKSGLPSDRFFAERPEGSVSTLKIQRTQQEDSAVYLCASSRTGEAFFGQGTRLTVV.

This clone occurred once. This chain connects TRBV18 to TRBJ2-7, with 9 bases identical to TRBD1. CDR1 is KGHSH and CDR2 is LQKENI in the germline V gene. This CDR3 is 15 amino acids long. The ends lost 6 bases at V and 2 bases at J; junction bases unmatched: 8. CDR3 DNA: TGTGCCAGCTCGCTGGGACAGGGTGGAACCTACGAGCAGTACTTC. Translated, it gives CASSLGQGGTYEQYF.

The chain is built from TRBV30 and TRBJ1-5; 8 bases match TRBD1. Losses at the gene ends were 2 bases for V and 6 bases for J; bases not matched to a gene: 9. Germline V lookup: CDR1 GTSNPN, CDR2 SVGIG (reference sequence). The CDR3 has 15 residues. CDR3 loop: CAWSPPTGDSQPQHF. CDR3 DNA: TGTGCCTGGAGTCCACCGACAGGGGATAGTCAGCCCCAGCATTTT.

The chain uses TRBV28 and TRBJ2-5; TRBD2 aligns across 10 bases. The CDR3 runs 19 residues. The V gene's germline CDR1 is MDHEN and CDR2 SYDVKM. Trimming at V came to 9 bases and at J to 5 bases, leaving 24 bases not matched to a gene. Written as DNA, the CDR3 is TGTGCCAGTTTTTCCCAGGAGGGAGGTCTAGCGGGAGTCTTGGAGACCCAGTACTTC. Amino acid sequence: CASFSQEGGLAGVLETQYF.

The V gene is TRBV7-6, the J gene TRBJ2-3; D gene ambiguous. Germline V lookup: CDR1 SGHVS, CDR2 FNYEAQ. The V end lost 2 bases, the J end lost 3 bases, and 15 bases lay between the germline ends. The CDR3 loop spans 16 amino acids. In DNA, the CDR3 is TGTGCCAGCAGCTTATCCATGGCCGCTCAAACAGATACGCAGTATTTT. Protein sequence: CASSLSMAAQTDTQYF.

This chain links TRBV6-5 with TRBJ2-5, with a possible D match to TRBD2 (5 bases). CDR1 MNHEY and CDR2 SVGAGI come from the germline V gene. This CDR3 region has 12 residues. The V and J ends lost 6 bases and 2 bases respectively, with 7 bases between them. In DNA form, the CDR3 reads TGTGCCAGCAGGCGCGGGCAAGAGACCCAGTACTTC. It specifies CASRRGQETQYF.

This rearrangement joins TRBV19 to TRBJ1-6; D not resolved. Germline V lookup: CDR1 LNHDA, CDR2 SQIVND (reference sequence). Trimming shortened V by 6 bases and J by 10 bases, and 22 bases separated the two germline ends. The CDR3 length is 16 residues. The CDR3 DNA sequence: TGTGCCAGTAGCCAATTGGGAGAGGGCCAAAGCTCACCCCTCCACTTT. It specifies CASSQLGEGQSSPLHF.

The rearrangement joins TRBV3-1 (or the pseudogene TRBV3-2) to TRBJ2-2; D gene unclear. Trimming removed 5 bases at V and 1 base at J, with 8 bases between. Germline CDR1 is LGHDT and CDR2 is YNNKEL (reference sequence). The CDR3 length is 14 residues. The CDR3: CASSETENTGELFF. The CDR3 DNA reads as TGTGCCAGCAGCGAAACTGAGAACACCGGGGAGCTGTTTTTT.

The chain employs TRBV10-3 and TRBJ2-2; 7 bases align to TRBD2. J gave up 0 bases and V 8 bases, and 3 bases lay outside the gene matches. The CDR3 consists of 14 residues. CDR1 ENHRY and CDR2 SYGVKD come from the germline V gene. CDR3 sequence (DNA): TGTGCCATCGGGAGGGGCTCGAACACCGGGGAGCTGTTTTTT. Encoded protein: CAIGRGSNTGELFF.

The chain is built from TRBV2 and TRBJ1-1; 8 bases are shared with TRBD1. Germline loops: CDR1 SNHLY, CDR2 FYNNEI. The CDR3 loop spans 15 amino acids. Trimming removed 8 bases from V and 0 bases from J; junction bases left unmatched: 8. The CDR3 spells CASRRTGTMNTEAFF. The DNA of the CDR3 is TGTGCCAGCCGCCGGACAGGGACAATGAACACTGAAGCTTTCTTT.

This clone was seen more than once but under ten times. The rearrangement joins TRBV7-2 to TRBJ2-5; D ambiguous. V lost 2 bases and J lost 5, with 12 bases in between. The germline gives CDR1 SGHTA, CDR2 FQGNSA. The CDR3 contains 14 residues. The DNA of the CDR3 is TGTGCCAGCAGCTTATACTCAGGTGGGGAGACCCAGTACTTC. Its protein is CASSLYSGGETQYF.

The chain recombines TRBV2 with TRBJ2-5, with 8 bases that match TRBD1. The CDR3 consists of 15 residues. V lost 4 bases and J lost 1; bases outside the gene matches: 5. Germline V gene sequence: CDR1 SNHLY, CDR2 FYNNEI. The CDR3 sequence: CASSVQGVIQETQYF. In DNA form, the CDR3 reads TGTGCCAGCAGTGTACAGGGGGTAATCCAAGAGACCCAGTACTTC.

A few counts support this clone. DNA of the CDR3: TGTGCCAGCAAACAACAGACAGGGCTGGGGGAAAAACTGTTTTTT. It yields the protein CASKQQTGLGEKLFF. The gene calls are TRBV27 and TRBJ1-4; 7 bases map to TRBD1. Unmatched junction bases numbered 13, after V lost 7 bases and J lost 8 bases. The CDR3 length is 15 residues. Germline V gene lookup returns CDR1 MNHEY and CDR2 SMNVEV (reference sequence).

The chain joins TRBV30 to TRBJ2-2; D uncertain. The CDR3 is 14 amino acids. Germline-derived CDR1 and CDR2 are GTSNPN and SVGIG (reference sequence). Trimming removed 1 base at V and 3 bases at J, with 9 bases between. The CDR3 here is CAWSATPDTGELFF. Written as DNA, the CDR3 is TGTGCCTGGAGTGCCACCCCAGACACCGGGGAGCTGTTTTTT. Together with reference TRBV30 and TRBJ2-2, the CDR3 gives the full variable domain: SQTIHQWPATLVQPVGSPLSLECTVEGTSNPNLYWYRQAAGRGLQLLFYSVGIGQISSEVPQNLSASRPQDRQFILSSKKLLLSDSGFYLCAWSATPDTGELFFGEGSRLTVL.

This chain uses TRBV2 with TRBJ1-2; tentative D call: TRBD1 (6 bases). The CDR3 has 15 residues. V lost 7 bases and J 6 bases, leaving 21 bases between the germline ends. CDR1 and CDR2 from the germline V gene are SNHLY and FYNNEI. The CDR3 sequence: CASTKRSGAEDGYTF. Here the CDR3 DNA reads TGTGCCAGCACCAAAAGGTCAGGGGCCGAGGATGGCTACACCTTC.

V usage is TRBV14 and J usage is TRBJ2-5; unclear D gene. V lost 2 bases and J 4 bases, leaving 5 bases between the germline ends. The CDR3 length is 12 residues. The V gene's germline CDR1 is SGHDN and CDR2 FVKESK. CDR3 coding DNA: TGTGCCAGCAGCCAACTAACAGAGACCCAGTACTTC. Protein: CASSQLTETQYF.

This CDR3 reads CASSLGIQFQSETQYF. The CDR3 coding sequence is TGCGCCAGCAGCTTGGGTATCCAGTTTCAATCGGAGACCCAGTACTTC. V gene TRBV5-1 combines with J gene TRBJ2-5; D remains ambiguous. Germline loops: CDR1 SGHRS, CDR2 YFSETQ. The CDR3 has 16 residues. The V end was cut by 0 bases, the J end by 5 bases, with 17 bases between. The full variable domain, in which reference TRBV5-1 and TRBJ2-5 provide the parts outside the CDR3, is KAGVTQTPRYLIKTRGQQVTLSCSPISGHRSVSWYQQTPGQGLQFLFEYFSETQRNKGNFPGRFSGRQFSNSRSEMNVSTLELGDSALYLCASSLGIQFQSETQYFGPGTRLLVL.

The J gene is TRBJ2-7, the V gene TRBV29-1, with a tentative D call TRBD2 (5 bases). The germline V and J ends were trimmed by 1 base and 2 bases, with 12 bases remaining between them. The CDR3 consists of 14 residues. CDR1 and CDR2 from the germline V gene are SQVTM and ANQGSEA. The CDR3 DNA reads TGCAGCGTTGAAGTTCCCAGCGGCGCCTACGAGCAGTACTTC. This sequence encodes CSVEVPSGAYEQYF.

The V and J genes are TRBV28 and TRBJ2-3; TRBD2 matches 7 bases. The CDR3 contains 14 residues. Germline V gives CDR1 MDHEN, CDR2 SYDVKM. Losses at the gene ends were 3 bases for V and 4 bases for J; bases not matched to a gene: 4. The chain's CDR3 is CASSFGGDADTQYF. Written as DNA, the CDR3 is TGTGCCAGCAGTTTTGGGGGGGACGCAGATACGCAGTATTTT.